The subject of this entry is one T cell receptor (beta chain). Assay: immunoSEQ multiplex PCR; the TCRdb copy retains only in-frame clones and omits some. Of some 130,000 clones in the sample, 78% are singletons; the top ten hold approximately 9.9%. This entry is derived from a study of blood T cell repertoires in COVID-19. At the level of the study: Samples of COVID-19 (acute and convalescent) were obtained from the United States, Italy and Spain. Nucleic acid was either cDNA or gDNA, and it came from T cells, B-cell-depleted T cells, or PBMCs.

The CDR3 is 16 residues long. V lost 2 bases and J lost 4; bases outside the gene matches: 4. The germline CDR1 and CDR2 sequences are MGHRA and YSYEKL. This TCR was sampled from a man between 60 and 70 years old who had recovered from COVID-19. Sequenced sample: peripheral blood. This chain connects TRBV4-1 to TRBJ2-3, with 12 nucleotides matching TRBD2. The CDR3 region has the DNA TGCGCCAGCAGCCAAAGACTAGCGGGAGAACCAGATACGCAGTATTTT. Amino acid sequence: CASSQRLAGEPDTQYF.